This T cell receptor beta chain derives from a study of response to subunit inactivated influenza vaccine. This clonotype was detected many times. Its antigen remains unidentified. One entry per CDR3 protein results from TCRdb running MiXCR on the RT-PCR reads. The sample has 500,000 to 600,000 distinct CDR3 sequences; approximately 7.6% are singletons. The CDR3 consists of 14 residues. Per germline, CDR1 SQVTM and CDR2 ANQGSEA. Between the trimmed V and J ends, which lost 4 bases and 3 bases, there was a span of 16 bases. Study results and caveats: The authors proposed limited new T cell recruitment per seasonal influenza vaccination.

The V and J genes are TRBV29-1 and TRBJ2-7; perhaps TRBD1 as D (6 bases). The starting material was PBMCs from blood, obtained around 25 months after vaccination. This sequence was found in a man aged 50 to 69 who received an inactivated influenza vaccine. The CDR3 loop is CSVVGEGTNYEQYF. Written as DNA, the CDR3 is TGCAGCGTTGTAGGAGAAGGGACAAACTACGAGCAGTACTTC.